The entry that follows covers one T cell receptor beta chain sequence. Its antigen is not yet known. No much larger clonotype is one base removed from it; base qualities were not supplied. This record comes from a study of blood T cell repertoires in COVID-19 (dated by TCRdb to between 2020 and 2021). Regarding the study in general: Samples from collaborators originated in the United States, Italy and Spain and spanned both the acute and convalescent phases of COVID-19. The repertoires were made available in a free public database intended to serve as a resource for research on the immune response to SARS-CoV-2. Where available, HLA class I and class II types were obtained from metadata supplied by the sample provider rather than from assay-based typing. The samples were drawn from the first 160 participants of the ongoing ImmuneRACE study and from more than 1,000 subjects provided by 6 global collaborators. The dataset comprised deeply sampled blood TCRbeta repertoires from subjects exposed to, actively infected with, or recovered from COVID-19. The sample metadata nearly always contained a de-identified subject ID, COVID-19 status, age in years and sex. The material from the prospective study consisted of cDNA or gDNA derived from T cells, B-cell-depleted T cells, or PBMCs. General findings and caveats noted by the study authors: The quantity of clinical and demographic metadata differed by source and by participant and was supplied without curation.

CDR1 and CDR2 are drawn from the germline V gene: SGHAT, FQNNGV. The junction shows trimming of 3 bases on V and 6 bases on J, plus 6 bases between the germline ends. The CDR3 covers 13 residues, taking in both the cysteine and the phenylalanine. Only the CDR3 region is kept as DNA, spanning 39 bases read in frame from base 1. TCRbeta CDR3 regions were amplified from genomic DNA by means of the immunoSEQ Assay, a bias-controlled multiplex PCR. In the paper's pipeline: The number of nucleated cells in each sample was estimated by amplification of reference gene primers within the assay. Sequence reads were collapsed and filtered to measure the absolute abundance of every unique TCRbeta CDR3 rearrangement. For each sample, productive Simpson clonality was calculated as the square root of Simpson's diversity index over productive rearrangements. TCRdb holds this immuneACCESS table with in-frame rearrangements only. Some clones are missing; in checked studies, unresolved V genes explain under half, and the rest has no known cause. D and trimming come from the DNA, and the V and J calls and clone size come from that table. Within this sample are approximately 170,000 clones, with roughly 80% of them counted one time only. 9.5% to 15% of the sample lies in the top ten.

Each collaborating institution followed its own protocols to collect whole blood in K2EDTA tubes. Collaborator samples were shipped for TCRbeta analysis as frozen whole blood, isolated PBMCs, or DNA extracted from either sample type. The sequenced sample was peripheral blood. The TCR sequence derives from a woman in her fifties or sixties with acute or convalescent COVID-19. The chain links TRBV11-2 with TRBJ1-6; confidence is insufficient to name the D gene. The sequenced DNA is TGTGCCAGCAGCTTTACAGCTAATTCACCCCTCCACTTT. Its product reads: CASSFTANSPLHF.